A single sample is the source of the 27 T cell receptor beta chains below, sequenced in a study of T cell responses to AZD1222 COVID-19 vaccine. Generated by immunoSEQ multiplex PCR, the TCRdb table keeps only in-frame clones and is missing some. The table shows around 100,000 clones, with 86% occurring only once. Sequencing was performed on peripheral blood, taken on day 0 of AZD1222 vaccination. Every receptor here comes from an adult in good health.

The chain joins TRBV2 to TRBJ2-7; D tentatively reads TRBD1 or TRBD2 (6 bases each). Germline V lookup: CDR1 SNHLY, CDR2 FYNNEI. With 6 bases removed from V and 4 bases from J, the gap between germline ends came to 16 bases. The CDR3 has 14 residues. The CDR3 region is CASRRGSQGYEQYF. CDR3 sequence (DNA): TGTGCCAGCAGGCGGGGATCACAGGGATACGAGCAGTACTTC.

In its sample, this clone was seen a few times. J is TRBJ1-2 and V is TRBV5-1, with D possibly TRBD1 on 5 matching bases. This CDR3 contains 13 residues. Between the trimmed V and J ends, which lost 4 bases and 2 bases, there was a span of 9 bases. Germline V gene data show CDR1 as SGHRS and CDR2 as YFSETQ. CDR3 nucleotides: TGCGCCAGCAGCCCACAGGAAAACTATGGCTACACCTTC. This codes for CASSPQENYGYTF.

The rearrangement uses TRBV5-1 and TRBJ2-7, with 13 bases identical to TRBD2. The trim removed 4 bases at V and 5 bases at J, leaving 6 bases unmatched. The germline V gene has CDR1 SGHRS and CDR2 YFSETQ. This CDR3 comprises 15 residues. CDR3: CASSVGLAGVDEQYF. The CDR3 coding sequence is TGCGCCAGCAGCGTCGGACTAGCGGGAGTAGACGAGCAGTACTTC.

This chain joins TRBV2 and TRBJ1-6; D perhaps matches TRBD1 (6 bases). This CDR3 has 13 amino acids. Germline V lookup: CDR1 SNHLY, CDR2 FYNNEI. V shed 7 bases and J shed 9 bases, with 13 bases lying between them. The CDR3, as DNA: TGTGCCAGCAAATTTAGGGGGGGTTCACCCCTCCACTTT. Protein product: CASKFRGGSPLHF.

This chain links TRBV7-8 with TRBJ2-7; 7 bases align to TRBD1. The CDR3 contains 15 residues. With V trimmed by 5 bases and J by 0 bases, 7 bases remained unmatched. In germline, CDR1 is SGHVS, CDR2 FQNEAQ. The CDR3 here is CASSLLGQSSYEQYF. In DNA form, the CDR3 reads TGTGCCAGCAGCCTACTGGGACAGAGCTCCTACGAGCAGTACTTC.

This clone has a single count. The genes are TRBV5-1 and TRBJ2-1, with TRBD1 as a possible D gene (5 bases). The germline V gene encodes CDR1 SGHRS and CDR2 YFSETQ. This CDR3 is built from 14 residues. Trimming stripped 0 bases from V and 8 bases from J, with 12 bases between. The CDR3 spells CASSLGSGYDEQFF. The CDR3 DNA is TGCGCCAGCAGCTTGGGGTCAGGGTATGATGAGCAGTTCTTC.

The V call is TRBV10-3, the J call TRBJ2-7; D gene uncertain. V was cut by 0 bases and J by 2 bases, with 5 bases left in between. The germline CDR1 and CDR2 sequences are ENHRY and SYGVKD. This CDR3 region has 13 residues. CDR3 bases: TGTGCCATCAGTGAGTCGAAAACCTACGAGCAGTACTTC. It yields the protein CAISESKTYEQYF.

This clone was counted a few times. The rearrangement joins TRBV10-2 to TRBJ1-5; unclear D gene. The V end lost 5 bases, the J end lost 2 bases, and 10 bases lay between the germline ends. The germline V gene has CDR1 WSHSY and CDR2 SAAADI. The CDR3 length is 14 residues. The CDR3 here is CASSLGVGNQPQHF. The CDR3 DNA follows: TGCGCCAGCAGTCTTGGGGTGGGCAATCAGCCCCAGCATTTT.

At least ten counts were recorded for this clone. The rearrangement links TRBV19 to TRBJ2-1; perhaps TRBD1 as D (6 bases). CDR1 and CDR2 (germline): LNHDA, SQIVND (reference sequence). This CDR3 comprises 13 residues. V was shortened by 5 bases and J by 7 bases, with 12 bases between the two germline ends. This chain's CDR3 is CASSLQGKNEQFF. DNA of the CDR3: TGTGCCAGTAGTTTACAGGGTAAGAATGAGCAGTTCTTC.

This chain uses TRBV28 with TRBJ1-2, with no clear D. Germline CDR1 and CDR2: MDHEN and SYDVKM. This CDR3 is 14 amino acids long. V lost 9 bases to trimming and J lost 8 bases, with 22 bases between them. This CDR3 is CASLSLGRAEGYTF. The CDR3 DNA reads as TGTGCCAGTCTCTCCCTCGGCAGAGCGGAGGGCTACACCTTC.

The chain links TRBV10-3 to TRBJ1-2; D is possibly TRBD1 (5 bases). Trimming took off 2 bases at V and 3 bases at J, with 22 bases between the two ends. CDR1 and CDR2 from the germline V gene are ENHRY and SYGVKD. CDR3 length: 18 amino acids. The CDR3 DNA is TGTGCCATCAGTGAGGCCTCCCCAGAGTTTGGGGGGTACTATGGCTACACCTTC. It yields the protein CAISEASPEFGGYYGYTF.

V and J are TRBV11-3 and TRBJ2-7; D remains ambiguous. CDR1 and CDR2 from the germline V gene are SGHNT and YENEEA. V was cut by 0 bases and J by 6 bases, with 12 bases left in between. CDR3 length: 14 residues. DNA for the CDR3: TGTGCCAGCAGCTTAGAACCGGCGATGAGCGAGCAGTACTTC. Protein product: CASSLEPAMSEQYF.

This rearrangement joins TRBV12-1 to TRBJ2-1; the table's D call, TRBD2, has no DNA check behind it. TRBV12-1 is a known pseudogene. The CDR3 spans 16 residues. The CDR3 sequence: CASTRLAPNFHNEQFF. In DNA, the CDR3 is TGTGCCAGCACCCGACTAGCGCCCAATTTCCACAATGAGCAGTTCTTC.

The CDR3: CASSPTSASYEQYF. CDR3 sequence (DNA): TGTGCCAGCAGCCCGACTAGTGCGTCCTACGAGCAGTACTTC. The J gene is TRBJ2-7, the V gene TRBV7-9; D is possibly TRBD2 (6 bases). Trimming took 5 bases from V and 1 from J, leaving 12 bases between them. The CDR3 consists of 14 residues. CDR1 and CDR2 from the germline V gene are SEHNR and FQNEAQ (reference sequence).

This chain connects TRBV9 to TRBJ1-6; D is uncertain. This CDR3 region has 12 residues. Between the trimmed V and J ends, which lost 0 bases and 9 bases, there was a span of 4 bases. Germline V gene data show CDR1 as SGDLS and CDR2 as YYNGEE. The CDR3 bases are TGTGCCAGCAGCGTAGACCGTTCACCCCTCCACTTT. The encoded protein is CASSVDRSPLHF. The full variable domain, in which reference TRBV9 and TRBJ1-6 provide the parts outside the CDR3, is DSGVTQTPKHLITATGQRVTLRCSPRSGDLSVYWYQQSLDQGLQFLIQYYNGEERAKGNILERFSAQQFPDLHSELNLSSLELGDSALYFCASSVDRSPLHFGNGTRLTVT.

The V and J genes are TRBV11-2 and TRBJ2-1; D may be TRBD2 (6 bases). The CDR3 is 16 residues long. Germline V gene data show CDR1 as SGHAT and CDR2 as FQNNGV. Trimming took off 6 bases at V and 1 base at J, with 16 bases between the two ends. This chain's CDR3 is CASSRGWGESYNEQFF. The CDR3 nucleotides read TGTGCCAGCAGTCGAGGTTGGGGGGAGTCCTACAATGAGCAGTTCTTC.

The rearrangement links TRBV6-1 to TRBJ1-6, with D possibly TRBD1 on 5 matching bases. The CDR3 spans 14 residues. The ends were cut back, 3 bases at V and 10 bases at J, with 13 bases in the middle. Germline loops: CDR1 MNHNS, CDR2 SASEGT. This chain's CDR3 is CASSEAGSRSPLHF. The CDR3 DNA sequence: TGTGCCAGCAGTGAGGCAGGGTCACGATCACCCCTCCACTTT.

This chain connects TRBV7-9 to TRBJ1-5; D is perhaps TRBD1 (5 bases). Deletions cut 5 bases from V and 2 bases from J, with 16 bases between. Germline V gene lookup returns CDR1 SEHNR and CDR2 FQNEAQ (reference sequence). There are 16 residues in the CDR3. The chain's CDR3 is CASSTGQGTGNQPQHF. For the CDR3, the DNA is TGTGCCAGCAGCACCGGCCAGGGAACGGGCAATCAGCCCCAGCATTTT.

V gene TRBV27 combines with J gene TRBJ1-5; TRBD1 might be the D (5 bases). The CDR3 has 18 residues. Germline V gives CDR1 MNHEY, CDR2 SMNVEV (reference sequence). V was cut by 8 bases and J by 3 bases, with 26 bases left in between. The DNA of the CDR3 is TGTGCCAGCCGCTTAACCGGGGCAGGGTTAGGCCTCAATCAGCCCCAGCATTTT. Its protein is CASRLTGAGLGLNQPQHF.

The CDR3 loop is CASSRGLAPRRDEQFF. The CDR3 DNA follows: TGTGCCAGCAGCCGGGGACTAGCGCCACGGCGGGATGAGCAGTTCTTC. The chain couples TRBV25-1 to TRBJ2-1; 10 bases fit TRBD2. The CDR3 sequence is 16 residues long. The ends lost 6 bases at V and 8 bases at J; junction bases unmatched: 13. Germline V gives CDR1 MGHDK, CDR2 SYGVNS. The full variable domain, in which reference TRBV25-1 and TRBJ2-1 provide the parts outside the CDR3, is EADIYQTPRYLVIGTGKKITLECSQTMGHDKMYWYQQDPGMELHLIHYSYGVNSTEKGDLSSESTVSRIRTEHFPLTLESARPSHTSQYLCASSRGLAPRRDEQFFGPGTRLTVL.

The CDR3, as DNA: TGTGCCAGTAGTCGAGGACAGTCAAGCTCCTACGAGCAGTACTTC. It translates to CASSRGQSSSYEQYF. This sequence joins TRBV19 and TRBJ2-7; D is perhaps TRBD1 (6 bases). The CDR3 length is 15 residues. The ends were cut back, 5 bases at V and 0 bases at J, with 14 bases in the middle. Looked up from germline, CDR1 is LNHDA and CDR2 is SQIVND (reference sequence).

The gene calls are TRBV9 and TRBJ2-3; possible D gene TRBD2, 6 bases. CDR1 and CDR2 (germline): SGDLS, YYNGEE. The CDR3 has 16 residues. With 2 bases removed from V and 0 bases from J, the gap between germline ends came to 13 bases. The CDR3 nucleotides read TGTGCCAGCAGCGTGAGGGGTAGCGGAAGCACAGATACGCAGTATTTT. Its translation: CASSVRGSGSTDTQYF.

This clone was seen just once. The chain couples TRBV20-1 to TRBJ2-1; 8 nucleotides agree with TRBD2. CDR3 length: 16 amino acids. Trimming at V came to 3 bases and at J to 0 bases, leaving 7 bases not matched to a gene. CDR1 and CDR2 (germline): DFQATT, SNEGSKA (reference sequence). The CDR3 loop is CSASWRGAPSYNEQFF. CDR3 bases: TGCAGTGCTAGTTGGCGGGGGGCCCCCTCCTACAATGAGCAGTTCTTC.

This rearrangement joins TRBV5-1 to TRBJ2-3, with 8 nucleotides matching TRBD2. V was pared by 6 bases and J by 4 bases, with 10 bases of the junction left unmatched. Germline-derived CDR1 and CDR2 are SGHRS and YFSETQ. The CDR3 is 15 amino acids. The CDR3 sequence: CASTLMAGGADTQYF. CDR3 bases: TGCGCCAGCACCCTTATGGCGGGAGGTGCAGATACGCAGTATTTT.

This chain uses TRBV18 with TRBJ1-2; D not resolved. CDR1 is KGHSH, CDR2 LQKENI, per germline. This CDR3 is 14 amino acids long. V dropped 3 bases and J dropped 2 bases, with 10 bases sitting between them. The CDR3, as DNA: TGTGCCAGCTCACCTATAAGAGACAACTATGGCTACACCTTC. It yields the protein CASSPIRDNYGYTF. The full variable domain, in which reference TRBV18 and TRBJ1-2 provide the parts outside the CDR3, is NAGVMQNPRHLVRRRGQEARLRCSPMKGHSHVYWYRQLPEEGLKFMVYLQKENIIDESGMPKERFSAEFPKEGPSILRIQQVVRGDSAAYFCASSPIRDNYGYTFGSGTRLTVV.

This chain links TRBV7-2 with TRBJ1-2, with TRBD1 identical over 8 bases. V lost 4 bases and J lost 4; bases outside the gene matches: 8. CDR1 SGHTA and CDR2 FQGNSA come from the germline V gene. This CDR3 comprises 15 residues. The CDR3 here is CASSSPPGQVYGYTF. The CDR3 nucleotides are TGTGCCAGCAGCTCCCCCCCGGGACAGGTCTATGGCTACACCTTC.

This clone has a handful of counts. V is TRBV6-1 and J is TRBJ1-5; D call uncertain. V gave up 3 bases and J gave up 3 bases, with 9 bases separating them. The CDR3 extends over 14 amino acids. Germline values: CDR1 MNHNS, CDR2 SASEGT. The CDR3 loop reads CASSEFRDNQPQHF. The CDR3 DNA reads as TGTGCCAGCAGTGAGTTCCGAGACAATCAGCCCCAGCATTTT.